The 2 T cell receptor beta chains presented below share a single source sample, sequenced in a study of cytomegalovirus exposure and HLA in healthy donors. Repertoires were generated with immunoSEQ multiplex PCR, while TCRdb's copy carries only in-frame clones and drops some. In the table there are under 200,000 clones, roughly 81% of which are singletons. Specimen: PBMCs. The receptors were sampled from a woman in her 30s in good health and CMV-seronegative.

The chain has TRBV5-4 and TRBJ1-3; tentative D call: TRBD1 (5 bases). V lost 0 bases and J lost 4, with 11 bases in between. CDR1 is SGHNT, CDR2 YYREEE, per germline (reference sequence). The CDR3 length is 15 residues. CDR3 sequence (DNA): TGTGCCAGCAGCTTGGGACAGACGAGGGGAAACACCATATATTTT. Protein product: CASSLGQTRGNTIYF.

The chain combines TRBV27 with TRBJ1-2, with a tentative D call TRBD1 (5 bases). The length of the CDR3 is 13 residues. CDR1 is MNHEY and CDR2 is SMNVEV in the germline V gene (reference sequence). V gave up 4 bases and J gave up 7 bases, with 13 bases separating them. CDR3 bases: TGTGCCAGCAGTTCGACAGTTAACGGTGGCTACACCTTC. It specifies CASSSTVNGGYTF.